A single sample gave rise to the 23 T cell receptor beta chains below, sequenced in a study of Tregs in tolerant kidney transplant recipients. Related graft donors supplied nonmyeloablative bone marrow transplants, and mixed chimerism was transient. Assay: immunoSEQ multiplex PCR; the TCRdb copy retains only in-frame clones and omits some. The sample holds tens of thousands of clones; 80% to 90% are singletons and the top ten take 3.8%. The specimen was CD4+ T cells from blood (PBMCs), collected 6 months after the transplant. These receptors were taken from a human patient who received a combined kidney and bone marrow transplant. Among the T cells, some may be from the graft donor.

The chain couples TRBV5-6 to TRBJ2-7, with no clear D. V was trimmed by 0 bases and J by 3 bases, leaving 7 bases between them. This CDR3 spans 13 amino acids. From germline, CDR1 is SGHDT and CDR2 YYEEEE. The CDR3 coding sequence is TGTGCCAGCAGCTTGGTGCCAGGCTACGAGCAGTACTTC. Its translation: CASSLVPGYEQYF.

The rearrangement links TRBV2 to TRBJ2-1; TRBD1 matches at 9 bases. Germline CDR1 and CDR2: SNHLY and FYNNEI. After removal of 3 bases from V and 1 base from J, the junction contained 1 base not matched to a gene. The CDR3 contains 15 residues. CDR3 coding DNA: TGTGCCAGCAGTGACGACAGGGGGTCCTACAATGAGCAGTTCTTC. This encodes CASSDDRGSYNEQFF.

The chain couples TRBV30 to TRBJ1-2; D uncertain. Per germline, CDR1 GTSNPN and CDR2 SVGIG (reference sequence). V was trimmed by 0 bases and J by 7 bases, leaving 12 bases between them. This CDR3 contains 13 residues. The CDR3 is CAWSVLLVPGYTF. In DNA, the CDR3 is TGTGCCTGGAGTGTACTTCTGGTTCCTGGCTACACCTTC. Combining the CDR3 with reference TRBV30 and TRBJ1-2 gives the whole variable domain SQTIHQWPATLVQPVGSPLSLECTVEGTSNPNLYWYRQAAGRGLQLLFYSVGIGQISSEVPQNLSASRPQDRQFILSSKKLLLSDSGFYLCAWSVLLVPGYTFGSGTRLTVV.

The chain carries TRBV6-5 and TRBJ1-5, with 7 bases that match TRBD1. This CDR3 has 12 residues. Germline V gene data show CDR1 as MNHEY and CDR2 as SVGAGI. The junction had 3 bases not matched to a gene; V was cut back by 7 bases and J by 6 bases. The CDR3: CASKTGSQPQHF. The CDR3 region has the DNA TGTGCCAGCAAGACAGGGAGTCAGCCCCAGCATTTT.

V and J are TRBV19 and TRBJ1-4; D is ambiguous. Germline assignment: CDR1 LNHDA and CDR2 SQIVND (reference sequence). Trimming left V 5 bases short and J 5 bases short, with 21 bases between. The CDR3 contains 17 residues. The CDR3 loop is CASSDWNKALLNEKLFF. CDR3 DNA: TGTGCCAGTAGTGACTGGAATAAGGCTCTCTTAAATGAAAAACTGTTTTTT.

This chain links TRBV5-1 with TRBJ1-2, with 12 bases lining up with TRBD1. J was trimmed by 4 bases and V by 2 bases; bases with no gene match: 3. Germline V lookup: CDR1 SGHRS, CDR2 YFSETQ. The CDR3 length is 15 residues. The DNA for the CDR3 is TGCGCCAGCAGCTTAGGGACAGGGGGCATCTATGGCTACACCTTC. It translates to CASSLGTGGIYGYTF.

This clone was recorded a few times. The rearrangement links TRBV6-5 to TRBJ1-1, with TRBD1 as a possible D gene (5 bases). The CDR3 has 15 residues. V was shortened by 5 bases and J by 0 bases, with 13 bases between the two germline ends. Germline V gene sequence: CDR1 MNHEY, CDR2 SVGAGI. The CDR3 protein is CASSVRQLMNTEAFF. The CDR3 coding sequence is TGTGCCAGCAGTGTCAGACAGCTTATGAACACTGAAGCTTTCTTT.

This clone has just one count. The chain recombines TRBV7-2 with TRBJ1-1; D gene unclear. Germline values: CDR1 SGHTA, CDR2 FQGNSA. Trimming removed 1 base at V and 4 bases at J, with 13 bases between. CDR3 length: 15 amino acids. CDR3 loop: CASSLVGGEGTEAFF. CDR3 DNA sequence: TGTGCCAGCAGCTTAGTGGGCGGGGAGGGCACTGAAGCTTTCTTT.

V gene TRBV20-1 combines with J gene TRBJ2-5, with D hard to call. This CDR3 has 10 residues. The V and J ends lost 1 base and 9 bases respectively, with 6 bases between them. Germline CDR1 reads DFQATT; CDR2 reads SNEGSKA (reference sequence). CDR3 coding DNA: TGCAGTGCTAGAGGTCAGGCCCAGTACTTC. This gives the protein CSARGQAQYF.

This sequence joins TRBV19 and TRBJ2-7, with a tentative D call TRBD2 (6 bases). V was pared by 3 bases and J by 0 bases, with 15 bases between. This CDR3 is built from 16 residues. Germline loops: CDR1 LNHDA, CDR2 SQIVND (reference sequence). CDR3 sequence (DNA): TGTGCCAGTAGTATCGGGGGAGGACGTACCTCCTACGAGCAGTACTTC. Its protein is CASSIGGGRTSYEQYF. Full variable domain (outside the CDR3, taken from reference TRBV19 and TRBJ2-7): DGGITQSPKYLFRKEGQNVTLSCEQNLNHDAMYWYRQDPGQGLRLIYYSQIVNDFQKGDIAEGYSVSREKKESFPLTVTSAQKNPTAFYLCASSIGGGRTSYEQYFGPGTRLTVT.

V and J are TRBV5-1 and TRBJ2-6; D uncertain. The germline V gene has CDR1 SGHRS and CDR2 YFSETQ. Trimming shortened V by 3 bases and J by 0 bases, and 10 bases separated the two germline ends. The length of the CDR3 is 16 residues. Written as DNA, the CDR3 is TGCGCCAGCAGCTCCCCGGCGGCCTCTGGGGCCAACGTCCTGACTTTC. Translated, it gives CASSSPAASGANVLTF. Full variable domain (missing parts from reference TRBV5-1 and TRBJ2-6): KAGVTQTPRYLIKTRGQQVTLSCSPISGHRSVSWYQQTPGQGLQFLFEYFSETQRNKGNFPGRFSGRQFSNSRSEMNVSTLELGDSALYLCASSSPAASGANVLTFGAGSRLTVL.

This clone was picked up one time. The chain employs TRBV6-5 and TRBJ1-1; no definite D call. The CDR3 length is 14 residues. The germline CDR1 and CDR2 sequences are MNHEY and SVGAGI. V shed 6 bases and J shed 0 bases, with 11 bases lying between them. The CDR3 protein is CASRHSLMNTEAFF. CDR3 in DNA: TGTGCCAGCAGGCACAGCCTCATGAACACTGAAGCTTTCTTT.

The chain uses TRBV5-6 and TRBJ1-5, with D possibly TRBD1 on 6 matching bases. Germline-derived CDR1 and CDR2 are SGHDT and YYEEEE. V dropped 3 bases and J dropped 0 bases, with 13 bases sitting between them. This CDR3 region has 16 residues. CDR3 nucleotide sequence: TGTGCCAGCAGCTCCTGGACAGACTATAGCAATCAGCCCCAGCATTTT. It yields the protein CASSSWTDYSNQPQHF.

V gene TRBV5-1 combines with J gene TRBJ1-2; D is ambiguous. CDR3 length equals 14 residues. Trimming left V 0 bases short and J 8 bases short, with 14 bases between. The germline V gene has CDR1 SGHRS and CDR2 YFSETQ. CDR3 sequence: CASSLVPGDYGYTF. The CDR3 DNA reads as TGCGCCAGCAGCTTGGTCCCCGGGGATTACGGCTACACCTTC.

Of note for this clone: The junction and the germline gene differ at one end; a read error may be behind it. J is TRBJ2-1 and V is TRBV6-1; unclear D gene. CDR1 and CDR2 from the germline V gene are MNHNS and SASEGT. The CDR3 has 13 amino acids. The chain's CDR3 is CASSEANSASMVF. The CDR3 coding sequence is TGTGCCAGCAGTGAAGCAAACTCCGCTAGTATGGTCTTC.

This clone was recorded only once. This chain uses TRBV19 with TRBJ2-2; TRBD2 is a possible D gene (5 bases). Germline-derived CDR1 and CDR2 are LNHDA and SQIVND (reference sequence). The CDR3 is 19 amino acids. Trimming cost V 1 base and J 0 bases, with 18 bases left between them. CDR3 sequence (DNA): TGTGCCAGTAGTATAGGCCCCTCGTTGGGAGCGACGAACACCGGGGAGCTGTTTTTT. Its translation: CASSIGPSLGATNTGELFF.

This clone came up once. The genes are TRBV29-1 and TRBJ2-5; D call uncertain. The V gene lost 3 bases and the J gene lost 3 bases, with 8 bases spanning the gap. CDR3 size: 12 residues. CDR1 and CDR2 from the germline V gene are SQVTM and ANQGSEA. The CDR3 protein is CSVDVVEETQYF. CDR3 bases: TGCAGCGTTGACGTAGTGGAAGAGACCCAGTACTTC.

The chain joins TRBV18 to TRBJ2-3, with 14 bases identical to TRBD2. From germline, CDR1 is KGHSH and CDR2 LQKENI. The CDR3 length is 17 residues. The J segment lost 1 base and the V segment lost 2 bases, leaving 2 bases of the junction unmatched. Here the CDR3 reads CASSPGTSGGGTDTQYF. CDR3 DNA sequence: TGTGCCAGCTCACCAGGGACTAGCGGGGGAGGCACAGATACGCAGTATTTT.

This rearrangement joins TRBV7-2 to TRBJ2-7; 7 bases match TRBD1. Germline assignment: CDR1 SGHTA and CDR2 FQGNSA. The V and J ends lost 5 bases and 7 bases, in that order; junction bases with no gene match: 8. The CDR3 extends over 13 amino acids. CDR3 loop: CASSNRGLREQYF. For the CDR3, the DNA is TGTGCCAGCAGCAACAGGGGTCTGCGGGAGCAGTACTTC.

The chain carries TRBV19 and TRBJ1-1; weak D call: TRBD1 (6 bases). V lost 6 bases to trimming and J lost 5 bases, with 19 bases between them. The CDR3 is made up of 15 amino acids. Looked up from germline, CDR1 is LNHDA and CDR2 is SQIVND (reference sequence). Here the CDR3 reads CASSILAGEGTEAFF. The CDR3 bases are TGTGCCAGTAGCATCCTTGCAGGGGAAGGTACTGAAGCTTTCTTT. The complete variable domain, with remaining parts taken from reference TRBV19 and TRBJ1-1, reads DGGITQSPKYLFRKEGQNVTLSCEQNLNHDAMYWYRQDPGQGLRLIYYSQIVNDFQKGDIAEGYSVSREKKESFPLTVTSAQKNPTAFYLCASSILAGEGTEAFFGQGTRLTVV.

The chain couples TRBV6-5 to TRBJ2-1; the D gene is possibly TRBD1 (5 bases). The ends were cut back, 7 bases at V and 0 bases at J, with 7 bases in the middle. The CDR3 extends over 13 amino acids. Germline CDR1 is MNHEY and CDR2 is SVGAGI. The DNA of the CDR3 is TGTGCCAGCAAAGACAGCTCCTACAATGAGCAGTTCTTC. Residues: CASKDSSYNEQFF.

The chain couples TRBV29-1 to TRBJ1-1, with D perhaps matching TRBD1 (5 bases). V was clipped by 6 bases and J by 0 bases, with 11 bases between them. The CDR3 consists of 13 residues. Germline V gives CDR1 SQVTM, CDR2 ANQGSEA. The CDR3 DNA is TGCAGCGTCATACGGGGGGTGAACACTGAAGCTTTCTTT. Its protein product is CSVIRGVNTEAFF.

The chain couples TRBV7-9 to TRBJ2-7; unclear D gene. The length of the CDR3 is 16 residues. CDR1 and CDR2 from the germline V gene are SEHNR and FQNEAQ (reference sequence). Trimming shortened V by 0 bases and J by 3 bases, and 15 bases separated the two germline ends. This CDR3 is CASSLAPASGVYEQYF. Here the CDR3 DNA reads TGTGCCAGCAGCTTAGCGCCGGCGAGTGGAGTCTACGAGCAGTACTTC.